This TCR beta chain was sequenced during a study of Graves' ophthalmopathy and Graves' hyperthyroidism. Study findings and constraints: Blood also held most thyroid clonotypes expanded above 0.001 frequency.

This clonotype was observed at least ten times. No antigen is known for it. Hyperthyroidism was considered stable when no ophthalmopathy appeared within 18 months of follow-up. Aged 18 to 65, hyperthyroidism patients had new diagnoses of under 2 months' duration. Trimming took 5 bases from V and 2 from J; bases not matched to a gene: 7. The length of the CDR3 is 16 residues. The study amplified TCR beta CDR3 regions using RNA transcripts. After a first-round RT-PCR with HTBI primers, a second-round multiplex PCR was run. TCRdb independently ran MiXCR on the multiplex PCR reads; one entry per CDR3 protein. The sample includes a few hundred thousand distinct CDR3 sequences, 15% to 20% of them seen just once.

The TCR comes from an adult woman with stable Graves' hyperthyroidism. The sample taken for sequencing was peripheral blood. The V gene is TRBV12-3 or TRBV12-4, the J gene TRBJ1-1, with 11 nucleotides matching TRBD1. CDR3 sequence (DNA): TGTGCCAGCAGTCCCGGGGGGACAGGGGGAAACACTGAAGCTTTCTTT. The encoded protein is CASSPGGTGGNTEAFF.